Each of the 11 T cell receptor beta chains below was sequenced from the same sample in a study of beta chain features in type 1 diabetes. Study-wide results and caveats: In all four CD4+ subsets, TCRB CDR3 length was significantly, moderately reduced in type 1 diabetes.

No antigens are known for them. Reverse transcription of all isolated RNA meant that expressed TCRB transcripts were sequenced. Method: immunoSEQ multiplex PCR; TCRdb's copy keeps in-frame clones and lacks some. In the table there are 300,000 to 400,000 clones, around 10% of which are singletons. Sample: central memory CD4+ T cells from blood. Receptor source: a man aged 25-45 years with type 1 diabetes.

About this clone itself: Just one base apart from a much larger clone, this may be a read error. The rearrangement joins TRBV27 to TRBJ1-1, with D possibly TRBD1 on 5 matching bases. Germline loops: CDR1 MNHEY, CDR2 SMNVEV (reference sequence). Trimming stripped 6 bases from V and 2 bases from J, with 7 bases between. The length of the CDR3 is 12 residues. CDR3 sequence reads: CASRQDNTEAFF. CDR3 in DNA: TGTGCCAGCAGACAGGACAACACTGAAGCTTTCTTT.

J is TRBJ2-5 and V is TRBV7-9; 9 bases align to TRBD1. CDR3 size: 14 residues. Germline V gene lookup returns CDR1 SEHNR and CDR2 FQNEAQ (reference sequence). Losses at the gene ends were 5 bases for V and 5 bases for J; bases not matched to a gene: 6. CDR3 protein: CASSQGQGRETQYF. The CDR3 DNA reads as TGTGCCAGCAGCCAAGGACAGGGGCGGGAGACCCAGTACTTC. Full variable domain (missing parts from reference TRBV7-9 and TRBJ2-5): DTGVSQNPRHKITKRGQNVTFRCDPISEHNRLYWYRQTLGQGPEFLTYFQNEAQLEKSRLLSDRFSAERPKGSFSTLEIQRTEQGDSAMYLCASSQGQGRETQYFGPGTRLLVL.

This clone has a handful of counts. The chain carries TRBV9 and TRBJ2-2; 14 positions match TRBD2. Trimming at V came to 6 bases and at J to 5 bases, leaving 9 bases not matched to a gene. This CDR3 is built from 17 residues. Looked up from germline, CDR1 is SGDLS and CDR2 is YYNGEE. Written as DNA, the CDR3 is TGTGCCAGCAATAAGGACGGACTAGCGGGAGGTACCGGGGAGCTGTTTTTT. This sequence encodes CASNKDGLAGGTGELFF.

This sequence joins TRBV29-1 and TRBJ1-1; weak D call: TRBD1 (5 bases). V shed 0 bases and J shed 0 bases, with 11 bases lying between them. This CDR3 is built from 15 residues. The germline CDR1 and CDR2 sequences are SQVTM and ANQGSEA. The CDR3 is CSVEEVGGLNTEAFF. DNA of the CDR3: TGCAGCGTTGAAGAGGTTGGGGGACTGAACACTGAAGCTTTCTTT.

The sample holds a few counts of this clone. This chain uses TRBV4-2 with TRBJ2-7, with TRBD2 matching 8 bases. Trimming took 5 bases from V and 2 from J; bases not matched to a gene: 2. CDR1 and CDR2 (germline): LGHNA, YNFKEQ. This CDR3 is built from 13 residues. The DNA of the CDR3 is TGTGCCAGCAGCTCCGGGAGGGCCTACGAGCAGTACTTC. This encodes CASSSGRAYEQYF.

The CDR3 region is CASSLMGVNTEAFF. In nucleotides, the CDR3 is TGTGCCAGCAGCCTTATGGGAGTGAACACTGAAGCTTTCTTT. The chain has TRBV7-9 and TRBJ1-1; D unclear. Germline V CDR1 and CDR2: SEHNR, FQNEAQ (reference sequence). This CDR3 has 14 residues. V was trimmed by 5 bases and J by 0 bases, leaving 10 bases between them.

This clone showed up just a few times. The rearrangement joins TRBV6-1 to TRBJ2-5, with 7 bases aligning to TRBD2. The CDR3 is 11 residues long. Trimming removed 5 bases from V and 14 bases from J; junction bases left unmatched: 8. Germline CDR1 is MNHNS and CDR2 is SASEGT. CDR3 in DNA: TGTGCCAGCAGTTATTTCCTAGCGGTATACTTC. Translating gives CASSYFLAVYF.

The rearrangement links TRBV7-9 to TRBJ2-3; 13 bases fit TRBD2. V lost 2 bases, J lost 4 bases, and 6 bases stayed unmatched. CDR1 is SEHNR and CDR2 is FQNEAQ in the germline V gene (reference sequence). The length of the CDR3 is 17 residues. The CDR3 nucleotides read TGTGCCAGCAGCTTAAGACCGGGACTAGCGGGATCAGATACGCAGTATTTT. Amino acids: CASSLRPGLAGSDTQYF.

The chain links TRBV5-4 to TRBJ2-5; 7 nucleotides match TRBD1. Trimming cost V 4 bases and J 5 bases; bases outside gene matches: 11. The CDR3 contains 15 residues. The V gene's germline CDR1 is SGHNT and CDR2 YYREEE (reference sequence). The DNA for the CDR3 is TGTGCCAGCAGCCCGGAACAGGGGATTAGGGAGACCCAGTACTTC. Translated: CASSPEQGIRETQYF.

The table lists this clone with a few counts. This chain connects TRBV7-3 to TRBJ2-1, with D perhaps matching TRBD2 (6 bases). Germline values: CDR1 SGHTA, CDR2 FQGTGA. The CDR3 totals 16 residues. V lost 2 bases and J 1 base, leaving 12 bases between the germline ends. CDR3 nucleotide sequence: TGTGCCAGCAGCTTAGCGTTCGCGGGGTCCTACAATGAGCAGTTCTTC. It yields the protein CASSLAFAGSYNEQFF.

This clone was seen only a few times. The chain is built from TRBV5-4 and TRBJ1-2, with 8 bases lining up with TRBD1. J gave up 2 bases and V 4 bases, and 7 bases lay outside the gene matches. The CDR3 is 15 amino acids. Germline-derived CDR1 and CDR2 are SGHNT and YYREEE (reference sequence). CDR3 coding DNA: TGTGCCAGCAGCCAAGAAGGACAGGGCAACTATGGCTACACCTTC. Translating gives CASSQEGQGNYGYTF.